Following are 30 T cell receptor beta chains from one sample sequenced in a study of cytomegalovirus exposure and HLA in healthy donors (dated by TCRdb to 2016 to 2017). The library was obtained by the immunoSEQ multiplex PCR assay. A mixture of 60 forward primers for TCR Vbeta segments and 13 reverse primers for TCR Jbeta segments was used in the multiplex PCR. TCRdb limited this immuneACCESS table to in-frame rearrangements with V and J called. A share of clones is missing; checked studies link under half to unresolved V genes, and the rest is unexplained. The sample includes roughly 160,000 clones, with approximately 80% observed a single time. The top ten clonotypes cover 3.7% of the sample. The sample consisted of PBMCs. The source of these receptors is a young man in good health and CMV-seropositive.

This chain connects TRBV30 to TRBJ2-5, with D tentatively TRBD2 (5 bases). Trimming took 1 base from V and 0 from J, leaving 6 bases between them. Germline V gene sequence: CDR1 GTSNPN, CDR2 SVGIG (reference sequence). The CDR3 sequence is 13 residues long. The DNA of the CDR3 is TGTGCCTGGAGTGCGGGGTACCAAGAGACCCAGTACTTC. Translated, it gives CAWSAGYQETQYF.

This chain uses TRBV10-3 with TRBJ1-2; D is undetermined. V was clipped by 3 bases and J by 7 bases, with 12 bases between them. Germline V lookup: CDR1 ENHRY, CDR2 SYGVKD. The CDR3 length is 13 residues. The CDR3 spells CAISDGRTAGYTF. CDR3 in DNA: TGTGCCATCAGTGACGGTCGGACTGCTGGCTACACCTTC.

The V gene is TRBV5-1, the J gene TRBJ2-1, with D possibly being TRBD1 (6 bases). Trimming shortened V by 7 bases and J by 5 bases, and 13 bases separated the two germline ends. Per germline, CDR1 SGHRS and CDR2 YFSETQ. The CDR3 length is 13 residues. This chain's CDR3 is CASAIGDNNEQFF. The CDR3, as DNA: TGCGCCAGCGCAATTGGGGACAACAATGAGCAGTTCTTC.

This rearrangement joins TRBV19 to TRBJ2-5; TRBD1 is a possible D gene (7 bases). Germline V gene sequence: CDR1 LNHDA, CDR2 SQIVND (reference sequence). The CDR3 has 13 amino acids. V was pared by 6 bases and J by 5 bases, with 13 bases between. CDR3 sequence: CASSTGAGETQYF. As DNA, the CDR3 is TGTGCCAGTAGCACAGGGGCGGGGGAGACCCAGTACTTC.

The rearrangement joins TRBV18 to TRBJ2-5; TRBD1 matches 11 bases. This CDR3 is built from 15 residues. Germline CDR1 KGHSH, CDR2 LQKENI. V gave up 0 bases and J gave up 5 bases; unmatched junction bases: 2. CDR3 coding DNA: TGTGCCAGCTCACCACCGAGGGACAGGGGGGAGACCCAGTACTTC. This translates into CASSPPRDRGETQYF. The entire variable domain, with the rest obtained from reference TRBV18 and TRBJ2-5, is as follows: NAGVMQNPRHLVRRRGQEARLRCSPMKGHSHVYWYRQLPEEGLKFMVYLQKENIIDESGMPKERFSAEFPKEGPSILRIQQVVRGDSAAYFCASSPPRDRGETQYFGPGTRLLVL.

V gene TRBV28 combines with J gene TRBJ2-5, with a weak D call TRBD2 (7 bases). The CDR3 is 15 residues long. Germline CDR1 reads MDHEN; CDR2 reads SYDVKM. V gave up 7 bases and J gave up 3 bases, with 18 bases separating them. In DNA form, the CDR3 reads TGTGCCAGCACCCGGGGGGAGAACAGGGAAGAGACCCAGTACTTC. It is translated as CASTRGENREETQYF.

V gene TRBV10-3 combines with J gene TRBJ1-1; no clear D. The CDR3 extends over 15 amino acids. Trimming cost V 2 bases and J 2 bases, with 12 bases left between them. The germline CDR1 and CDR2 sequences are ENHRY and SYGVKD. CDR3 nucleotide sequence: TGTGCCATCAGTGAGGTCCGAGAAAGAAACACTGAAGCTTTCTTT. This encodes CAISEVRERNTEAFF.

The chain uses TRBV19 and TRBJ2-1; TRBD2 matches 12 bases. Trimming at V came to 3 bases and at J to 4 bases, leaving 7 bases not matched to a gene. CDR3 length: 17 amino acids. CDR1 LNHDA and CDR2 SQIVND come from the germline V gene (reference sequence). CDR3: CASSIELAGGTYNEQFF. CDR3 in DNA: TGTGCCAGTAGTATCGAACTAGCGGGGGGTACGTACAATGAGCAGTTCTTC.

This chain links TRBV29-1 with TRBJ2-7, with 7 nucleotides matching TRBD1. Germline CDR1 SQVTM, CDR2 ANQGSEA. Trimming at V came to 3 bases and at J to 5 bases, leaving 4 bases not matched to a gene. This CDR3 is built from 12 residues. The CDR3 DNA is TGCAGCGTTGACCTAACAGGGGACGAGCAGTACTTC. Translated: CSVDLTGDEQYF.

The rearrangement uses TRBV7-6 and TRBJ2-4; D is possibly TRBD2 (5 bases). V shed 1 base and J shed 0 bases, with 10 bases lying between them. In germline, CDR1 is SGHVS, CDR2 FNYEAQ. CDR3 length: 16 residues. In DNA form, the CDR3 reads TGTGCCAGCAGCTTAGTGCCGAGCGGAGCCAAAAACATTCAGTACTTC. This gives the protein CASSLVPSGAKNIQYF.

CDR3 in amino acids: CASSLTGQVEGNQPQHF. The CDR3 nucleotides are TGTGCCAGCAGCTTAACTGGACAGGTGGAAGGCAATCAGCCCCAGCATTTT. This rearrangement joins TRBV7-8 to TRBJ1-5, with 7 nucleotides matching TRBD1. The V gene end was trimmed by 2 bases and the J gene end by 2 bases; junction bases not matched to a gene: 9. The CDR3 is made up of 17 amino acids. Germline CDR1 is SGHVS and CDR2 is FQNEAQ.

This rearrangement joins TRBV28 to TRBJ1-1; 8 nucleotides match TRBD1. CDR3 length: 15 amino acids. With 5 bases clipped from V and 1 base from J, the junction kept 6 bases outside the gene matches. CDR1 MDHEN and CDR2 SYDVKM come from the germline V gene. The CDR3 loop is CASSTQGAGNTEAFF. The CDR3 DNA sequence: TGTGCCAGCAGTACTCAGGGGGCGGGGAACACTGAAGCTTTCTTT.

This clone was seen a handful of times. This CDR3 is also generated by other DNA sequences in the sample. The chain has TRBV2 and TRBJ1-1; no reliable D call. The ends were cut back, 7 bases at V and 0 bases at J, with 3 bases in the middle. The CDR3 sequence is 11 residues long. Per germline, CDR1 SNHLY and CDR2 FYNNEI. The CDR3 spells CASTVNTEAFF. The CDR3 nucleotides are TGTGCCAGCACAGTGAACACTGAAGCTTTCTTT.

The chain recombines TRBV30 with TRBJ1-3; D is unclear. Trimming pared 5 bases from V and 0 bases from J, leaving 11 bases between. Germline CDR1 is GTSNPN and CDR2 is SVGIG (reference sequence). This CDR3 is 14 amino acids long. The CDR3 sequence: CAWGRLNSGNTIYF. The CDR3 coding sequence is TGTGCCTGGGGGAGGCTGAACTCTGGAAACACCATATATTTT.

This clone was seen only a few times. The chain links TRBV9 to TRBJ2-7; 8 positions match TRBD1. The V segment lost 0 bases and the J segment 6 bases; nucleotides outside the gene matches: 11. The length of the CDR3 is 16 residues. Germline V gives CDR1 SGDLS, CDR2 YYNGEE. The CDR3 region is CASSVGRGQGPLEQYF. CDR3 nucleotides: TGTGCCAGCAGCGTAGGTCGAGGACAGGGTCCCCTCGAGCAGTACTTC.

CDR3 sequence: CSTRRGNTEAFF. In DNA form, the CDR3 reads TGCAGCACCCGTCGGGGGAACACTGAAGCTTTCTTT. J is TRBJ1-1 and V is TRBV29-1; the D is unclear. Germline V gene data show CDR1 as SQVTM and CDR2 as ANQGSEA. V lost 8 bases and J 1 base, leaving 11 bases between the germline ends. The CDR3 runs 12 residues.

This chain connects TRBV19 to TRBJ2-7; TRBD1 matches at 8 bases. Germline-derived CDR1 and CDR2 are LNHDA and SQIVND (reference sequence). Unmatched junction bases numbered 1, after V lost 3 bases and J lost 3 bases. The CDR3 consists of 13 residues. DNA of the CDR3: TGTGCCAGTAGTATTGACAGGGGCTACGAGCAGTACTTC. The encoded protein is CASSIDRGYEQYF.

V and J are TRBV5-1 and TRBJ2-2; D not resolved. Trimming removed 6 bases from V and 7 bases from J, with 7 bases in between. This CDR3 region has 11 residues. The germline gives CDR1 SGHRS, CDR2 YFSETQ. The CDR3 sequence: CASTADGELFF. CDR3 coding DNA: TGCGCCAGCACGGCGGACGGGGAGCTGTTTTTT.

This chain connects TRBV4-1 to TRBJ2-7; 7 bases line up with TRBD1. With V trimmed by 5 bases and J by 0 bases, 7 bases remained unmatched. The germline V gene has CDR1 MGHRA and CDR2 YSYEKL. This CDR3 comprises 15 residues. CDR3 coding DNA: TGCGCCAGCAGCTTACCGGGACAGAGCTCCTACGAGCAGTACTTC. This encodes CASSLPGQSSYEQYF.

This clone was seen a handful of times. The chain links TRBV10-3 to TRBJ1-5; no clear D gene. V was pared by 5 bases and J by 5 bases, with 16 bases between. Germline V gene sequence: CDR1 ENHRY, CDR2 SYGVKD. CDR3 length equals 15 residues. The CDR3 loop is CAISPTGGEDQPQHF. The CDR3 bases are TGTGCCATCAGTCCGACGGGCGGGGAGGATCAGCCCCAGCATTTT.

This chain uses TRBV18 with TRBJ2-5; tentative D call: TRBD2 (5 bases). Germline assignment: CDR1 KGHSH and CDR2 LQKENI. The CDR3 is 13 residues long. V dropped 6 bases and J dropped 2 bases, with 10 bases sitting between them. The CDR3 sequence is CASSPWEQETQYF. The CDR3 nucleotides read TGTGCCAGCTCCCCATGGGAGCAAGAGACCCAGTACTTC.

The sample holds a few counts of this clone. The chain has TRBV10-3 and TRBJ2-1, with TRBD2 matching 10 bases. With 2 bases clipped from V and 6 bases from J, the junction kept 7 bases outside the gene matches. This CDR3 contains 16 residues. Germline assignment: CDR1 ENHRY and CDR2 SYGVKD. Here the CDR3 DNA reads TGTGCCATCAGTGAGGTCCCCAGCGGGGGGGTCAATGAGCAGTTCTTC. It translates to CAISEVPSGGVNEQFF.

The chain carries TRBV11-2 and TRBJ2-5, with D possibly matching TRBD2 (7 bases). This CDR3 contains 19 residues. Germline V gene sequence: CDR1 SGHAT, CDR2 FQNNGV. V was clipped by 4 bases and J by 4 bases, with 28 bases between them. CDR3 nucleotide sequence: TGTGCCAGCAGCTGGGGGAGGGCGGGGGCGGAGATTGGTGGAGAGACCCAGTACTTC. This translates into CASSWGRAGAEIGGETQYF.

This chain joins TRBV6-5 and TRBJ1-5; no clear D. This CDR3 spans 14 amino acids. Per germline, CDR1 MNHEY and CDR2 SVGAGI. The germline V and J ends were trimmed by 2 bases and 5 bases, with 10 bases remaining between them. CDR3 protein: CASSYGEGDQPQHF. The CDR3 region has the DNA TGTGCCAGCAGTTACGGGGAGGGAGATCAGCCCCAGCATTTT.

The V call is TRBV30, the J call TRBJ1-5; 7 positions agree with TRBD1. Per the germline V gene, CDR1 is GTSNPN and CDR2 is SVGIG (reference sequence). J lost 9 bases, V lost 0 bases, and 5 bases had no gene match. The CDR3 spans 13 residues. The CDR3 region has the DNA TGTGCCTGGAGTGTACAGGGGTACGGGCCCCAGCATTTT. This codes for CAWSVQGYGPQHF.

This clone was observed a handful of times. This chain links TRBV19 with TRBJ2-6; tentative D call: TRBD2 (6 bases). Germline values: CDR1 LNHDA, CDR2 SQIVND (reference sequence). The CDR3 has 15 residues. Trimming cost V 1 base and J 2 bases, with 6 bases left between them. The DNA of the CDR3 is TGTGCCAGTAGTATAGGGGAGGCTGGGGCCAACGTCCTGACTTTC. Amino acids: CASSIGEAGANVLTF.

The chain has TRBV6-5 and TRBJ1-1; tentative D call: TRBD1 (5 bases). Germline V gives CDR1 MNHEY, CDR2 SVGAGI. V lost 0 bases and J lost 4, with 6 bases in between. The CDR3 totals 13 residues. The DNA for the CDR3 is TGTGCCAGCAGTTACTCGGGGGGCACTGAAGCTTTCTTT. Translated: CASSYSGGTEAFF.

The CDR3 is CASSLSAGRYEQYF. In DNA form, the CDR3 reads TGTGCCAGCAGCTTAAGCGCAGGGAGGTACGAGCAGTACTTC. The chain employs TRBV7-3 and TRBJ2-7, with a possible D match to TRBD2 (6 bases). The CDR3 has 14 amino acids. The V end lost 1 base, the J end lost 4 bases, and 11 bases lay between the germline ends. Germline V gene sequence: CDR1 SGHTA, CDR2 FQGTGA.

CDR3 nucleotides: TGTGCCAGCAGTTTACAGGGTTATAATTCACCCCTCCACTTT. It codes for CASSLQGYNSPLHF. This chain connects TRBV6-1 to TRBJ1-6; a weak D match, TRBD1 (6 bases). The CDR3 length is 14 residues. Germline assignment: CDR1 MNHNS and CDR2 SASEGT. The V end lost 5 bases, the J end lost 4 bases, and 9 bases lay between the germline ends.

The rearrangement links TRBV4-1 to TRBJ2-7, with 8 bases lining up with TRBD1. The germline V gene has CDR1 MGHRA and CDR2 YSYEKL. With 4 bases clipped from V and 4 bases from J, the junction kept 9 bases outside the gene matches. This CDR3 region has 15 residues. CDR3 residues: CASSPTGQGSYEQYF. The CDR3 coding sequence is TGCGCCAGCAGCCCCACCGGACAGGGTTCGTACGAGCAGTACTTC.